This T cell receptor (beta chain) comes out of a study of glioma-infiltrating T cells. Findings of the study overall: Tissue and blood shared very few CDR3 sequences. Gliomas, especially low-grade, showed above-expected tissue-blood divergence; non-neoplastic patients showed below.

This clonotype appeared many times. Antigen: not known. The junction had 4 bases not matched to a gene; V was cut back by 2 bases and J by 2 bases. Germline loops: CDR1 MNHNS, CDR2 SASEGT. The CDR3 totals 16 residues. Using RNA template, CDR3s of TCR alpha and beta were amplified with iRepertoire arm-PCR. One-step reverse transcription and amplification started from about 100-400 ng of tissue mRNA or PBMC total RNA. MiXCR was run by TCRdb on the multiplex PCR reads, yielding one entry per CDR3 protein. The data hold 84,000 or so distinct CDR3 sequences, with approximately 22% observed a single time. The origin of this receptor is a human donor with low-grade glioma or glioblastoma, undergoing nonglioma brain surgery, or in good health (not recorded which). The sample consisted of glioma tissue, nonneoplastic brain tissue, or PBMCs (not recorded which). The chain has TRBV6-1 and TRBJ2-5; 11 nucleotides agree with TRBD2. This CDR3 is CASSERLAGYQETQYF. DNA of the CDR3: TGTGCCAGCAGTGAAAGACTAGCGGGGTATCAAGAGACCCAGTACTTC.